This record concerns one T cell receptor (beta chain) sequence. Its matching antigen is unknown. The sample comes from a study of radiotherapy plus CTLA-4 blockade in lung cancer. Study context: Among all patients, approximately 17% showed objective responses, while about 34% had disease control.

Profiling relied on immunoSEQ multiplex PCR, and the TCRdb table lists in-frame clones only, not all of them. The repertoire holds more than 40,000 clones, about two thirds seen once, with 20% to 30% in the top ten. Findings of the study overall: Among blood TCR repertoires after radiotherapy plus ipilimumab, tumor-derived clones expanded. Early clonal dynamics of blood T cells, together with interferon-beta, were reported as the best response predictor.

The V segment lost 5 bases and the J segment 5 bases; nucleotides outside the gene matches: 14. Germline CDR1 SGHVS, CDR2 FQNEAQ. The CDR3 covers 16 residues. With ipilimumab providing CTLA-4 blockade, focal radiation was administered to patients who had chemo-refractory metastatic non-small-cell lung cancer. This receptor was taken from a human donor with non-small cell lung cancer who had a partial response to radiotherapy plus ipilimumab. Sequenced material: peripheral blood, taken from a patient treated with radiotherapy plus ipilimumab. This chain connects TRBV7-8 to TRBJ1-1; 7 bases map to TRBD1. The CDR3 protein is CASSMASTGRATEAFF. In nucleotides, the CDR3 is TGTGCCAGCAGCATGGCCTCGACAGGGAGAGCGACTGAAGCTTTCTTT.